The clone carrying this TCR beta chain was counted many times. CDR1 SGHTA and CDR2 FQGNSA come from the germline V gene. The CDR3 spans 14 residues. V lost 5 bases and J lost 4, with 15 bases in between. There were TCR beta CDR3 regions amplified from RNA transcripts. TCR CDR3 regions were first amplified by RT-PCR with HTBI primers. Via MiXCR, TCRdb re-called the multiplex PCR reads, giving one row per CDR3 protein. Among roughly 290,000 distinct CDR3 sequences listed, 13% were seen once. This blood was taken when hyperthyroidism was first diagnosed, before any ophthalmopathy symptoms existed. This entry belongs to a study of T cells in Graves' hyperthyroidism and ophthalmopathy.

The J gene is TRBJ2-7, the V gene TRBV7-2; D might be TRBD1 (6 bases). The sequence derives from a woman aged 30 to 39 with Graves' hyperthyroidism that later progressed to Graves' ophthalmopathy. The sequencing sample was made of blood. The CDR3: CASSRDTVIYEQYF. The CDR3 region has the DNA TGTGCCAGCAGCAGGGACACGGTTATTTACGAGCAGTACTTC. The full variable domain, completed using reference TRBV7-2 and TRBJ2-7, is GAGVSQSPSNKVTEKGKDVELRCDPISGHTALYWYRQSLGQGLEFLIYFQGNSAPDKSGLPSDRFSAERTGGSVSTLTIQRTQQEDSAVYLCASSRDTVIYEQYFGPGTRLTVT.